This T cell receptor beta chain was obtained from a study of regulatory T cells in long-lasting Graves disease. CDR3 regions were amplified by Arm-PCR using iRepertoire HTBI primers to build TCR beta libraries. TCRdb reanalysed the multiplex PCR reads using MiXCR and keeps one entry per CDR3 protein. The sample lists 350,000 to 550,000 distinct CDR3 sequences; less than 15% were seen once. This clonotype was counted only a few times. This sample's time point: newly diagnosed GD, antithyroid drugs for less than 3 months. The TCR library was made from RNA extracted from PBMCs. CDR3 length equals 16 residues. V was pared by 0 bases and J by 3 bases, with 11 bases between. Germline V gene data show CDR1 as SGHNT and CDR2 as YENEEA. This same sample was also part of a study on T cells in Graves' hyperthyroidism and ophthalmopathy.

The TCR sequence derives from a woman aged 50 to 60 with Graves disease. V gene TRBV11-3 combines with J gene TRBJ2-2; D is undetermined. The sample here was peripheral blood mononuclear cells (PBMCs), taken at new diagnosis, from a patient treated with antithyroid drugs. The CDR3 DNA sequence: TGTGCCAGCAGCTTAGATTCTCGCAGCCACACCGGGGAGCTGTTTTTT. Translation: CASSLDSRSHTGELFF.